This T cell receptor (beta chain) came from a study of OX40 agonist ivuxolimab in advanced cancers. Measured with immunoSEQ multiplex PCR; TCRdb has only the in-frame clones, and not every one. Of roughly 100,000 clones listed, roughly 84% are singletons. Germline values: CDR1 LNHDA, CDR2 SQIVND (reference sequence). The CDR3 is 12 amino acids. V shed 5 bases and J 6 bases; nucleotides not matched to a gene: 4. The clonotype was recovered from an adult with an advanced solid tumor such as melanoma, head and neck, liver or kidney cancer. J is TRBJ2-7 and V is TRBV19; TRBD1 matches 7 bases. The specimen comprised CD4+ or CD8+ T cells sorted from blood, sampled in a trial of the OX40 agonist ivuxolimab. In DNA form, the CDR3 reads TGTGCCAGTAGTCGACAGGGCGGCGAGCAGTACTTC. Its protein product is CASSRQGGEQYF. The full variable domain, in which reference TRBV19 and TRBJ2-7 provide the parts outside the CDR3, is DGGITQSPKYLFRKEGQNVTLSCEQNLNHDAMYWYRQDPGQGLRLIYYSQIVNDFQKGDIAEGYSVSREKKESFPLTVTSAQKNPTAFYLCASSRQGGEQYFGPGTRLTVT.